The 3 T cell receptor beta chains below all came from one sample that was sequenced in a study of cytomegalovirus exposure and HLA in healthy donors. Amplification used 60 Vbeta primers and 13 Jbeta primers. TCRdb's copy holds only in-frame clones and misses some; the assay was immunoSEQ multiplex PCR. The sample lists tens of thousands of clones; around 78% were seen once. Sequences were obtained from PBMCs. The receptors here all came from a male donor in good health and CMV-seropositive.

The J gene is TRBJ2-2, the V gene TRBV19; D is possibly TRBD1 (6 bases). The germline V and J ends were trimmed by 7 bases and 1 base, with 7 bases remaining between them. The germline V gene has CDR1 LNHDA and CDR2 SQIVND (reference sequence). The CDR3 length is 13 residues. CDR3 DNA sequence: TGTGCCAGTACGGGACAGAACACCGGGGAGCTGTTTTTT. Translation: CASTGQNTGELFF. Full variable domain (rest looked up from reference TRBV19 and TRBJ2-2): DGGITQSPKYLFRKEGQNVTLSCEQNLNHDAMYWYRQDPGQGLRLIYYSQIVNDFQKGDIAEGYSVSREKKESFPLTVTSAQKNPTAFYLCASTGQNTGELFFGEGSRLTVL.

CDR3 sequence reads: CASSEGGPSQGYTF. The CDR3 nucleotides are TGTGCCAGCAGTGAAGGAGGTCCCTCCCAAGGCTACACCTTC. The J gene is TRBJ1-2, the V gene TRBV6-1; D not resolved. V was cut by 1 base and J by 8 bases, with 14 bases left in between. The CDR3 is 14 residues long. Germline V gene lookup returns CDR1 MNHNS and CDR2 SASEGT.

The rearrangement joins TRBV27 to TRBJ1-2; TRBD1 matches 10 bases. This CDR3 is 13 amino acids long. Germline V gene data show CDR1 as MNHEY and CDR2 as SMNVEV (reference sequence). Trimming took 7 bases from V and 10 from J; bases not matched to a gene: 9. CDR3 nucleotides: TGTGCCAGCACCCCGGACAGGGGGAAGGTCTACACCTTC. This translates into CASTPDRGKVYTF.